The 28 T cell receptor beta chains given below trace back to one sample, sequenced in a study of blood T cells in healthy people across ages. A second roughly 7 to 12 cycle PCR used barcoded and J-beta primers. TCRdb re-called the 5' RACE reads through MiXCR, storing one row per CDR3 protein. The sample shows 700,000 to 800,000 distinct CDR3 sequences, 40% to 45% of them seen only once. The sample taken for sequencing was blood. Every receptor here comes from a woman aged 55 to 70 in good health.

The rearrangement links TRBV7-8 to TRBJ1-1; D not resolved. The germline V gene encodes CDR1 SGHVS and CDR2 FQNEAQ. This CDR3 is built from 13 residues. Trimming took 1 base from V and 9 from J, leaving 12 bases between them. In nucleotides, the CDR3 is TGTGCCAGCAGCTTAGACCAATCGGCTAAAGCTTTCTTT. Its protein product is CASSLDQSAKAFF.

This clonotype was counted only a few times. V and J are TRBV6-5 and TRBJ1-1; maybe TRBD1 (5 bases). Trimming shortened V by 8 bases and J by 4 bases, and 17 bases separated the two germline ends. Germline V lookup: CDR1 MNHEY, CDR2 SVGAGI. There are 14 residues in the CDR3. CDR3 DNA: TGTGCCAGCCGACCCAGGGTGATGGGCACTGAAGCTTTCTTT. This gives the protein CASRPRVMGTEAFF.

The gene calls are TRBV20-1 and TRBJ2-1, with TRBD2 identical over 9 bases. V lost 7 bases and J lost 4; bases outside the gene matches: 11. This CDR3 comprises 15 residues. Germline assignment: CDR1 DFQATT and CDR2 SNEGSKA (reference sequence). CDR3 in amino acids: CSDSGTSRFYNEQFF. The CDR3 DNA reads TGCAGTGACTCGGGGACTAGCAGATTTTACAATGAGCAGTTCTTC.

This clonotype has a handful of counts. In DNA form, the CDR3 reads TGTGCCAGCGGCGGTCCCGGGTGGACTAGCAGGGGCTCCTACGAGCAGTACTTC. Translation: CASGGPGWTSRGSYEQYF. The V and J genes are TRBV27 and TRBJ2-7; 8 bases align to TRBD2. V lost 8 bases and J lost 0; bases outside the gene matches: 18. Per the germline V gene, CDR1 is MNHEY and CDR2 is SMNVEV (reference sequence). There are 18 residues in the CDR3.

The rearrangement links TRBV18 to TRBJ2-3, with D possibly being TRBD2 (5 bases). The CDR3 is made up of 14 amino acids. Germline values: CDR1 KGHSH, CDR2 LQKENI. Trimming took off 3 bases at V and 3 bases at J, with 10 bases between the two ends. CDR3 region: CASSPRAWTDTQYF. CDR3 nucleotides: TGTGCCAGCTCACCGAGGGCCTGGACAGATACGCAGTATTTT.

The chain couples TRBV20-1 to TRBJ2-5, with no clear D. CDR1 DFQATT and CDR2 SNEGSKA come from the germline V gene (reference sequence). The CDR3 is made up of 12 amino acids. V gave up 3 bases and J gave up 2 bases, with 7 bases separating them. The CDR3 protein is CSASNGQETQYF. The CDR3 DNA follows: TGCAGTGCTAGTAACGGGCAAGAGACCCAGTACTTC.

CDR3 in DNA: TGTGCCAGCAGCCAAGATTGGGGGGTTAGCACAGATACGCAGTATTTT. This encodes CASSQDWGVSTDTQYF. The rearrangement uses TRBV4-2 and TRBJ2-3; possibly TRBD2 for D (6 bases). V was pared by 0 bases and J by 0 bases, with 10 bases between. The CDR3 sequence is 16 residues long. The germline V gene encodes CDR1 LGHNA and CDR2 YNFKEQ.

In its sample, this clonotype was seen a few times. CDR3: CATSSGLAGGDTQYF. CDR3 nucleotides: TGTGCCACCAGCTCCGGACTAGCGGGGGGAGATACGCAGTATTTT. The gene calls are TRBV15 and TRBJ2-3, with 14 bases that match TRBD2. The CDR3 has 15 residues. Germline V gene lookup returns CDR1 LNHNV and CDR2 YYDKDF (reference sequence). V lost 5 bases and J lost 5; bases outside the gene matches: 3.

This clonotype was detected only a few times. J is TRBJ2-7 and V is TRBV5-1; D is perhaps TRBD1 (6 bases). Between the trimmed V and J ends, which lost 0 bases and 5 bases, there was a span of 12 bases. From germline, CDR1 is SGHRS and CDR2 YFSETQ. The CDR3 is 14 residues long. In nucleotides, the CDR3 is TGCGCCAGCAGCTTGGGACAGGCCCCTGACGAGCAGTACTTC. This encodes CASSLGQAPDEQYF.

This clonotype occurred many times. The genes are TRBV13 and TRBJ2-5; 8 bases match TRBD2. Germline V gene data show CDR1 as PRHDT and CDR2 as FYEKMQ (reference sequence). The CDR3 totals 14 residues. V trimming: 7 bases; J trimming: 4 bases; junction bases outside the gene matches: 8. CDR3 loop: CASTDSGGLETQYF. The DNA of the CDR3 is TGTGCCAGCACTGACTCGGGGGGGCTAGAGACCCAGTACTTC. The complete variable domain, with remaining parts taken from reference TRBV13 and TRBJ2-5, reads AAGVIQSPRHLIKEKRETATLKCYPIPRHDTVYWYQQGPGQDPQFLISFYEKMQSDKGSIPDRFSAQQFSDYHSELNMSSLELGDSALYFCASTDSGGLETQYFGPGTRLLVL.

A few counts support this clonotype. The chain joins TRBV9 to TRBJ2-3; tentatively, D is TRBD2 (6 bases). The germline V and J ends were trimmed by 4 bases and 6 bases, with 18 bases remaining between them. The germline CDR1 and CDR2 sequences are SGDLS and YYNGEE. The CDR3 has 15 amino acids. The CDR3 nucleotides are TGTGCCAGCAGCCGTAGCCCCATAGCGGTGGATACGCAGTATTTT. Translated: CASSRSPIAVDTQYF.

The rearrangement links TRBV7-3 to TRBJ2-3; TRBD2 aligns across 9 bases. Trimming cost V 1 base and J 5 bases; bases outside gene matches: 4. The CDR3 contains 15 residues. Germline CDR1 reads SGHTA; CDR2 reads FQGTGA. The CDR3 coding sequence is TGTGCCAGCAGCTTAATGGCGGGAGGGGTAGATACGCAGTATTTT. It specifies CASSLMAGGVDTQYF.

The CDR3 DNA reads as TGTGCCAGCACTGGGAGGGCCGAGCAGTACTTC. It translates to CASTGRAEQYF. The gene calls are TRBV6-1 and TRBJ2-7; TRBD2 matches at 7 bases. This CDR3 is built from 11 residues. The germline CDR1 and CDR2 sequences are MNHNS and SASEGT. V lost 7 bases to trimming and J lost 6 bases; unmatched junction nucleotides: 3.

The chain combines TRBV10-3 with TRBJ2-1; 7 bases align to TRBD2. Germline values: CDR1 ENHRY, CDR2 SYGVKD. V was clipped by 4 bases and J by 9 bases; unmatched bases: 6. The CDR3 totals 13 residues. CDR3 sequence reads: CAISGTSEGEQFF. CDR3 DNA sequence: TGTGCCATCAGTGGCACTAGCGAGGGTGAGCAGTTCTTC.

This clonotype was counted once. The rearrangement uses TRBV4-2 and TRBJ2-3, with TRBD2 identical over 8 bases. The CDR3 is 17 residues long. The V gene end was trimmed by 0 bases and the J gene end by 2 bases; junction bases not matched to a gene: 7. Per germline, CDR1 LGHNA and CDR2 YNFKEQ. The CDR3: CASSQDTAGEYTDTQYF. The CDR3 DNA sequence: TGTGCCAGCAGCCAAGATACAGCGGGAGAATACACAGATACGCAGTATTTT.

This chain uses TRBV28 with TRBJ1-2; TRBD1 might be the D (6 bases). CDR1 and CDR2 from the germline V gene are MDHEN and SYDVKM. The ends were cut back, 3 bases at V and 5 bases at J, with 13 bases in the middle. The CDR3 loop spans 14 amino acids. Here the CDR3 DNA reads TGTGCCAGCAGTTTGTCGACAGGAAAATATGGCTACACCTTC. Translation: CASSLSTGKYGYTF.

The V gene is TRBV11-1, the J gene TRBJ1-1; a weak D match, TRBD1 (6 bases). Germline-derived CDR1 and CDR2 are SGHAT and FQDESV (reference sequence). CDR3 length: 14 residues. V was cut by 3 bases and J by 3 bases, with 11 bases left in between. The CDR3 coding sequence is TGTGCCAGCAGCTTTCAGGGGTGGGACACTGAAGCTTTCTTT. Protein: CASSFQGWDTEAFF.

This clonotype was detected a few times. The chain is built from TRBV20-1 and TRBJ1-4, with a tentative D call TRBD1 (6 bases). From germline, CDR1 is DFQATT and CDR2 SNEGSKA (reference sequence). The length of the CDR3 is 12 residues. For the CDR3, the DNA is TGCCTGACCGGGACACACAATGAAAAACTGTTTTTT. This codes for CLTGTHNEKLFF.

The DNA for the CDR3 is TGTGCCAGCAGCGTACGGGGCGACGAAAAACTGTTTTTT. It codes for CASSVRGDEKLFF. This chain joins TRBV9 and TRBJ1-4, with D possibly matching TRBD1 (5 bases). This CDR3 region has 13 residues. The V end was cut by 1 base, the J end by 8 bases, with 9 bases between. Per germline, CDR1 SGDLS and CDR2 YYNGEE.

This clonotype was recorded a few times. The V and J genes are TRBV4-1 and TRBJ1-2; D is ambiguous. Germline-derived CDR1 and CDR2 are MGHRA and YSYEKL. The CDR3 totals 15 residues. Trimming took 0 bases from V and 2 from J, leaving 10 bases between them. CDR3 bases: TGCGCCAGCAGCCAAGATAGCATGGGAAACTATGGCTACACCTTC. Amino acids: CASSQDSMGNYGYTF.

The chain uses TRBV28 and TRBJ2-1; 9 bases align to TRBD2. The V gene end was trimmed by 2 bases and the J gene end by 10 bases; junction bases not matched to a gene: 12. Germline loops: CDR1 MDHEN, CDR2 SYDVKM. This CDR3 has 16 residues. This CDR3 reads CASSLAGAGGPLEQFF. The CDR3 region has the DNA TGTGCCAGCAGTTTAGCCGGGGCGGGAGGGCCGTTGGAGCAGTTCTTC.

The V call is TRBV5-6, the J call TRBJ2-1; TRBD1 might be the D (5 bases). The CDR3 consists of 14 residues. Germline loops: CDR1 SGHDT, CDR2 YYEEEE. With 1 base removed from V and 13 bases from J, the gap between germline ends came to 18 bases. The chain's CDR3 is CASSLSLGQETQFF. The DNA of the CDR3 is TGTGCCAGCAGCTTGTCCTTGGGGCAAGAGACCCAGTTCTTC.

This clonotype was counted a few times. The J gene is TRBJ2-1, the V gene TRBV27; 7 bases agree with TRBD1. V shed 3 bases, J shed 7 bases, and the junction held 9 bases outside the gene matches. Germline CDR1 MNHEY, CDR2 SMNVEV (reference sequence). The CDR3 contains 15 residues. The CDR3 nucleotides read TGTGCCAGCAGTTTCGCCGGGACAGTGCCTAATGAGCAGTTCTTC. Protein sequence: CASSFAGTVPNEQFF.

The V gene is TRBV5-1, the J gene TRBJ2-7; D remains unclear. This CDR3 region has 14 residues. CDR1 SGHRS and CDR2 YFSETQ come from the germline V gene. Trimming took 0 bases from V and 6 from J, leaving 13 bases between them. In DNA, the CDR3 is TGCGCCAGCAGCTTGGACCAACCTACCGGCGAGCAGTACTTC. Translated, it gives CASSLDQPTGEQYF.

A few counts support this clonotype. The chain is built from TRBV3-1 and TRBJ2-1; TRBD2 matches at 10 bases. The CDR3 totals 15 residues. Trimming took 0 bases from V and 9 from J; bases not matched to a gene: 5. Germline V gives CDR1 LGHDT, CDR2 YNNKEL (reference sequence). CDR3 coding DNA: TGTGCCAGCAGCCAAGATGCTAGCGGGAGCGGTGAGCAGTTCTTC. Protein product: CASSQDASGSGEQFF.

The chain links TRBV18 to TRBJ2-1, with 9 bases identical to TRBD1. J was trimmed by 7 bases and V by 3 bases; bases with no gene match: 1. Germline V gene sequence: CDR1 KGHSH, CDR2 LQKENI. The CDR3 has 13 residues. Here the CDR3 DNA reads TGTGCCAGCTCACCGACAGGGGGAAATGAGCAGTTCTTC. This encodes CASSPTGGNEQFF.

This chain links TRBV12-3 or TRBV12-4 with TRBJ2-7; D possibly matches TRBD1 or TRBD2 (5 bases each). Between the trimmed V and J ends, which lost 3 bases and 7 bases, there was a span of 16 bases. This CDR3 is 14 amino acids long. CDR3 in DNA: TGTGCCAGCAGTTTCCATCGAGGGGCTGGGGAGCAGTACTTC. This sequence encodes CASSFHRGAGEQYF.

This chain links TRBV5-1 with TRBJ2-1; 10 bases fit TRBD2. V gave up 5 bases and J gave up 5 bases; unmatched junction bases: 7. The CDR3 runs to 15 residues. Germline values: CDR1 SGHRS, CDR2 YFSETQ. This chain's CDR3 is CASRTGTSVHNEQFF. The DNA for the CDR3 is TGCGCCAGCAGAACCGGGACTAGCGTCCACAATGAGCAGTTCTTC.